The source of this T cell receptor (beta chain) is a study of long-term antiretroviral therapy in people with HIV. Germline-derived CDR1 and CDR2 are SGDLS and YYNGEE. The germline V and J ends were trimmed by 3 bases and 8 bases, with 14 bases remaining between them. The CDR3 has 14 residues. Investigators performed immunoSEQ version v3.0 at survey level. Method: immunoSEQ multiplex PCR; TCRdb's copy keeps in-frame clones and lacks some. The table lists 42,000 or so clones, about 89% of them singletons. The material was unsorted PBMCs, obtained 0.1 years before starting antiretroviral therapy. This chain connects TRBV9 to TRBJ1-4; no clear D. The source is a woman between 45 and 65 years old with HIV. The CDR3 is CASSAGLMGEKLFF. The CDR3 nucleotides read TGTGCCAGCAGCGCGGGCCTGATGGGAGAAAAACTGTTTTTT.